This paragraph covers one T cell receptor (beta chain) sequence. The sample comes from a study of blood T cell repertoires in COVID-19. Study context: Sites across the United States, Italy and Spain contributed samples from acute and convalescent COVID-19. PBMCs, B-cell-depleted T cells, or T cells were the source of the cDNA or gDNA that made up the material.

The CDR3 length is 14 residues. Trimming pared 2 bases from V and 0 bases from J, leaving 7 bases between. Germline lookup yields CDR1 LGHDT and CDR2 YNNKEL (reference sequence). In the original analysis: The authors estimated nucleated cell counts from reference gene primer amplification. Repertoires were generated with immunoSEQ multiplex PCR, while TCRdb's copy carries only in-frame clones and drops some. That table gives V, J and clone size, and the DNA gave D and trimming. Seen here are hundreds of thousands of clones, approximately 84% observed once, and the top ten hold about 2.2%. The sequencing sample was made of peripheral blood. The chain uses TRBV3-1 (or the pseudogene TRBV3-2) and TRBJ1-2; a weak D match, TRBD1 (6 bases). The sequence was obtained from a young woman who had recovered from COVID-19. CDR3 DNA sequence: TGTGCCAGCAGCCAAACAGGGTCTAACTATGGCTACACCTTC. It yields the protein CASSQTGSNYGYTF.